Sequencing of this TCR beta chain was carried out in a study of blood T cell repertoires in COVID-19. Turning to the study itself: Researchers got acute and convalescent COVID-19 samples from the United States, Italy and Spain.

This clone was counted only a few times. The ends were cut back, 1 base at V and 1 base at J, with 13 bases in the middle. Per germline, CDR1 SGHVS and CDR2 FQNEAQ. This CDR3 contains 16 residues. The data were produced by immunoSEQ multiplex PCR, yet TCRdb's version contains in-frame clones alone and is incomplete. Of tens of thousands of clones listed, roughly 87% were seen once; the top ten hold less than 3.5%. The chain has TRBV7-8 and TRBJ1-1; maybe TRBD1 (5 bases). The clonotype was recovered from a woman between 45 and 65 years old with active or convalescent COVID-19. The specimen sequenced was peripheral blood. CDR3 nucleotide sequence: TGTGCCAGCAGCTTAGTATCTGGGGCGAGGAACACTGAAGCTTTCTTT. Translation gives CASSLVSGARNTEAFF.